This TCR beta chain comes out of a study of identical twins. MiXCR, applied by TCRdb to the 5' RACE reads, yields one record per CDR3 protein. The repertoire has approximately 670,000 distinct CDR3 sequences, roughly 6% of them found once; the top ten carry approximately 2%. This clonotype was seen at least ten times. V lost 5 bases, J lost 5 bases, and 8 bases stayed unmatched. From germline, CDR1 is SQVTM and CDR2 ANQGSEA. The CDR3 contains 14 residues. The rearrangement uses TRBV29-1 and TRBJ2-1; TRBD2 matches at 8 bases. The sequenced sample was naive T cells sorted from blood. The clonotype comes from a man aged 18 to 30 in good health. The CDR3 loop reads CSVYSGRGDNEQFF. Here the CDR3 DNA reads TGCAGCGTTTACAGCGGGAGAGGGGACAATGAGCAGTTCTTC.